This T cell receptor (beta chain) was identified in a study of OX40 agonist ivuxolimab in advanced cancers. This CDR3 has 17 residues. The V gene's germline CDR1 is SQVTM and CDR2 ANQGSEA. V was pared by 0 bases and J by 6 bases, with 22 bases between. Study-wide points: Expanded clones were, on average, more numerous in CD8+ T cells than in CD4+.

Method: immunoSEQ multiplex PCR; TCRdb's copy keeps in-frame clones and lacks some. This sample has over 20,000 clones, with more than 75% found just once. This clone was seen a handful of times. Its antigen is as yet unknown. Sequencing used CD4+ or CD8+ T cells sorted from blood, obtained in a trial of the OX40 agonist ivuxolimab. The clonotype comes from an adult with an advanced solid tumor such as melanoma, head and neck, liver or kidney cancer. This rearrangement joins TRBV29-1 to TRBJ2-3, with D possibly TRBD2 on 5 matching bases. For the CDR3, the DNA is TGCAGCGTTGAAGAGCTGAAAACTAGAAAATACCTGGATACGCAGTATTTT. The encoded protein is CSVEELKTRKYLDTQYF.